The T cell receptor (beta chain) described here comes from a study of blood T cell repertoires in COVID-19. Repertoires were generated with immunoSEQ multiplex PCR, while TCRdb's copy carries only in-frame clones and drops some. The data contain around 150,000 clones, about 85% of them singletons. From germline, CDR1 is WSHSY and CDR2 SAAADI. The CDR3 extends over 13 amino acids. Trimming removed 5 bases from V and 7 bases from J; junction bases left unmatched: 7. A Seattle source enrolled patients during active infection and followed them longitudinally. The receptor's source is an older woman with COVID-19, enrolled during active disease. Sequencing was carried out using peripheral blood. V usage is TRBV10-2 and J usage is TRBJ1-1, with 7 bases fitting TRBD1. Here the CDR3 reads CASSYQGVGEAFF. CDR3 DNA: TGCGCCAGCAGTTATCAGGGGGTGGGTGAAGCTTTCTTT.